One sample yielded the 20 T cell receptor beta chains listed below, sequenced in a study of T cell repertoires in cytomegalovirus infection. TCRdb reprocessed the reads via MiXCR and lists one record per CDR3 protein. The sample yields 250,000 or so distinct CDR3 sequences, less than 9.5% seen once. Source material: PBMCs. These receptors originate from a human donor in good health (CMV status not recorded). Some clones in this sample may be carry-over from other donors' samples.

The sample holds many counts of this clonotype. In DNA form, the CDR3 reads TGTGCCAGCAGCATTGACAGGGTGGACGAGCAGTTCTTC. It encodes CASSIDRVDEQFF. This rearrangement joins TRBV7-2 to TRBJ2-1; 7 positions match TRBD1. This CDR3 has 13 amino acids. V trimming: 5 bases; J trimming: 10 bases; junction bases outside the gene matches: 8. The germline V gene has CDR1 SGHTA and CDR2 FQGNSA.

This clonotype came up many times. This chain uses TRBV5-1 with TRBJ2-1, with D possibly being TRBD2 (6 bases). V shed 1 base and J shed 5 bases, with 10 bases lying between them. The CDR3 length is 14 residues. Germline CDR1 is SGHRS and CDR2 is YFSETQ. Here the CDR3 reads CASSLSREDNEQFF. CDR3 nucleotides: TGCGCCAGCAGCTTGAGCAGGGAGGACAATGAGCAGTTCTTC.

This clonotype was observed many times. The chain's CDR3 is CASSSRAGTGFTGELFF. The DNA of the CDR3 is TGTGCCAGCAGCTCACGGGCCGGGACAGGGTTTACCGGGGAGCTGTTTTTT. The V call is TRBV7-2, the J call TRBJ2-2; 9 positions agree with TRBD1. CDR1 SGHTA and CDR2 FQGNSA come from the germline V gene. CDR3 size: 17 residues. After removal of 4 bases from V and 5 bases from J, the junction contained 11 bases not matched to a gene.

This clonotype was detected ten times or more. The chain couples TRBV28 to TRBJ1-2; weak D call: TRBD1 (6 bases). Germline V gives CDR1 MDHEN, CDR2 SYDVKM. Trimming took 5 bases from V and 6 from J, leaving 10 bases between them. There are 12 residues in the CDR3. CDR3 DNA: TGTGCCAGCAGTACACAGGGTAATGGCTACACCTTC. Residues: CASSTQGNGYTF.

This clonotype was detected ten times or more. CDR3 in DNA: TGTGCCTGGACTCCTACCTCCGATACGCAGTATTTT. This translates into CAWTPTSDTQYF. The V call is TRBV30, the J call TRBJ2-3; D unresolved. Germline CDR1 GTSNPN, CDR2 SVGIG (reference sequence). This CDR3 has 12 amino acids. V gave up 4 bases and J gave up 6 bases, with 11 bases separating them.

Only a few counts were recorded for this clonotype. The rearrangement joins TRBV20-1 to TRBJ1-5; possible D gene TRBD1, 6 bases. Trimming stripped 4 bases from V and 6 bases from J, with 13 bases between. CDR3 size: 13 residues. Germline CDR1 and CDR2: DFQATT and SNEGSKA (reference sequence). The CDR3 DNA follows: TGCAGTGCTACACTGTCAGGGGCTCAGCCCCAGCATTTT. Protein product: CSATLSGAQPQHF.

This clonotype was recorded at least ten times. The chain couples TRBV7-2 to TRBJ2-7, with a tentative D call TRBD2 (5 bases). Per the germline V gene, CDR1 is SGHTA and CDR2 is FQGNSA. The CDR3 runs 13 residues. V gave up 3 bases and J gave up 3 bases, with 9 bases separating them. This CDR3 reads CASSFGMGYEQYF. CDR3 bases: TGTGCCAGCAGCTTCGGGATGGGCTACGAGCAGTACTTC.

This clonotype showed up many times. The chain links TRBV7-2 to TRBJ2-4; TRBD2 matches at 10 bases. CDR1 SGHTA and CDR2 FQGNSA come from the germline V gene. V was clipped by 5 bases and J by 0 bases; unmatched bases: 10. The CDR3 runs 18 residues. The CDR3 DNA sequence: TGTGCCAGCAGCGAAAGGCCTAGCGGGGGCCTAGCCAAAAACATTCAGTACTTC. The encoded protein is CASSERPSGGLAKNIQYF.

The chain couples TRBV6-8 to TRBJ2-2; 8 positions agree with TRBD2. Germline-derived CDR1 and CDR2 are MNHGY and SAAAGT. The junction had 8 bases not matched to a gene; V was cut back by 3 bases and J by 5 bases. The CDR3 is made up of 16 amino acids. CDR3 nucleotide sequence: TGTGCCAGCAGTTATAACCGAGCGGGAGATACCGGGGAGCTGTTTTTT. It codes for CASSYNRAGDTGELFF.

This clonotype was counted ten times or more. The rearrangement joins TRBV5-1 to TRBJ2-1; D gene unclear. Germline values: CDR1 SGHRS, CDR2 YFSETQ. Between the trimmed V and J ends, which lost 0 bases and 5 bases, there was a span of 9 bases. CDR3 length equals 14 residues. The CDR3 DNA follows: TGCGCCAGCAGCTTGGTACCTAGTGACAATGAGCAGTTCTTC. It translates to CASSLVPSDNEQFF.

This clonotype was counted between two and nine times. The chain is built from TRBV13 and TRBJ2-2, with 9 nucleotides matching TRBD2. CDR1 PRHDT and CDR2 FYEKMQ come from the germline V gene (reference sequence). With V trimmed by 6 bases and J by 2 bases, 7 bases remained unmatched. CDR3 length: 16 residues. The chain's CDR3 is CASSQTSGLNTGELFF. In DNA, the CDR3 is TGTGCCAGCAGTCAGACTAGCGGCTTAAACACCGGGGAGCTGTTTTTT.

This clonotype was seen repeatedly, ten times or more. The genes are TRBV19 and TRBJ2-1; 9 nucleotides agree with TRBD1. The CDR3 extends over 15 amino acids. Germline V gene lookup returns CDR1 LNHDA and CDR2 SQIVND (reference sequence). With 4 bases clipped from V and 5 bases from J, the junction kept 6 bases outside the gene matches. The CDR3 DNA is TGTGCCAGTAGTAAGGGACAGGGCTTCCACAATGAGCAGTTCTTC. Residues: CASSKGQGFHNEQFF.

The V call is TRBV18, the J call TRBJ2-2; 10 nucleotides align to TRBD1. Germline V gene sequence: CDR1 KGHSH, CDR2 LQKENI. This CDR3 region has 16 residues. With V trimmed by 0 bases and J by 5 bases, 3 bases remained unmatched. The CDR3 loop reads CASSPPDRGRTGELFF. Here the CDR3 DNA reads TGTGCCAGCTCACCACCAGACAGGGGGCGGACCGGGGAGCTGTTTTTT.

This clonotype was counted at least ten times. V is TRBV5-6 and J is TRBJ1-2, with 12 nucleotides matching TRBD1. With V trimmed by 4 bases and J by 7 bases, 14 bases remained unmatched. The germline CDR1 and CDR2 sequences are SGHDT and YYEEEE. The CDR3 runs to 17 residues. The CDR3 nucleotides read TGTGCCAGCAGCCGTACCGGGACAGGGGGCTGGTACTCTGGCTACACCTTC. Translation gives CASSRTGTGGWYSGYTF.

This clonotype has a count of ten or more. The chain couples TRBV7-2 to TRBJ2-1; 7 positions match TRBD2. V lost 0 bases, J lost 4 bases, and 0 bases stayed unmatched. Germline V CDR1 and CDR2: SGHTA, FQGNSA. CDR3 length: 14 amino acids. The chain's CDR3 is CASSLASGYNEQFF. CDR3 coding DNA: TGTGCCAGCAGCTTAGCTAGCGGGTACAATGAGCAGTTCTTC.

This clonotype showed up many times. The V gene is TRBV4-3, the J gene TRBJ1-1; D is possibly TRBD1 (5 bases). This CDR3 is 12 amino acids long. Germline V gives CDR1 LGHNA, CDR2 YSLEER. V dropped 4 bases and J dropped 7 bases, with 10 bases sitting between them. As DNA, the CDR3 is TGCGCCAGCAGCCGAGTCCAGGGTGAAGCTTTCTTT. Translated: CASSRVQGEAFF.

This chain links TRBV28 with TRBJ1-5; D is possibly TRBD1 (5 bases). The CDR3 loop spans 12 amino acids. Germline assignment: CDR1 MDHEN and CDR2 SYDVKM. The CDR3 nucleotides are TGTGCACAAAGCCAGGGTAACCAGCCCCAGCATTTT. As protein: CAQSQGNQPQHF.

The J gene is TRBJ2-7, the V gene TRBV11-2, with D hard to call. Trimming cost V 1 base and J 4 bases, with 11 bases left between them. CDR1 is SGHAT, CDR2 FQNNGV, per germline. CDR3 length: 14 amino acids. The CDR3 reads CASSLVPQKYEQYF. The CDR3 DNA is TGTGCCAGCAGCTTAGTCCCCCAGAAGTACGAGCAGTACTTC.

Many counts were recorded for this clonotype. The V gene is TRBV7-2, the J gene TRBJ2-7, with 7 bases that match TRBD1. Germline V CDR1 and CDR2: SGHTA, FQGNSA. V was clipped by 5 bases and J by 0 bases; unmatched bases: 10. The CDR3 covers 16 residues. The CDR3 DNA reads TGTGCCAGCAGCCAAAGGACAGGTGCCAACTCCTACGAGCAGTACTTC. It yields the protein CASSQRTGANSYEQYF.

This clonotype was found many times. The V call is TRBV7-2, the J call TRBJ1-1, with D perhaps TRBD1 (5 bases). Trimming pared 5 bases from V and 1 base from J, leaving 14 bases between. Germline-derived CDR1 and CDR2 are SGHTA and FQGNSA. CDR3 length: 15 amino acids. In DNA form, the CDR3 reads TGTGCCAGCAGCCCTCCGGGGGTTCCGAACACTGAAGCTTTCTTT. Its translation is CASSPPGVPNTEAFF.